The sequence of this TCR beta chain was determined in a study of shared clonotypes between healthy human individuals. Study results and caveats: A few donors held approximately 5% of naive CD4 clonotypes in common. In contrast to clonotypes shared by all four donors, non-shared clonotypes had lower generation probabilities.

V shed 4 bases and J 2 bases; nucleotides not matched to a gene: 7. The germline V gene encodes CDR1 MDHEN and CDR2 SYDVKM. The CDR3 spans 15 residues. A word on this clone: What it binds is not known.

This table comes from immunoSEQ multiplex PCR, and its TCRdb copy is limited to in-frame clones, with some not included. Counted here are some 2.3 million clones, 85% to 95% occurring once; the ten biggest clones make up about 0.37%. Donors comprised healthy HIV-negative adults lacking recent acute infections or vaccinations. Sequenced input: naive CD4+ T cells from PBMCs. Subset given: CD45RA+ positively selected. The chain links TRBV28 to TRBJ2-7; 8 bases are a match to TRBD1. This clonotype was sampled from a man aged 18 to 29 in good health. Some clones in this sample may be carry-over from other donors' samples. CDR3 DNA: TGTGCCAGCAGTTCATCCGGGACAGGACCCTACGAGCAGTACTTC. Encoded protein: CASSSSGTGPYEQYF.